The subject of this entry is one TCR beta chain. Its antigen is not identified. The CDR3 loop spans 15 amino acids. V lost 6 bases and J lost 0, with 12 bases in between. CDR1 is KGHSH and CDR2 is LQKENI in the germline V gene. Both 60 Vbeta primers and 13 Jbeta primers went into the PCR. Here immunoSEQ multiplex PCR was the method, and the copy in TCRdb shows in-frame clones only, minus some. The sample includes approximately 150,000 clones, 75% of them seen just once. This sample is part of a study of cytomegalovirus exposure and HLA in healthy donors. Regarding the study as a whole: Cytomegalovirus-associated TCR beta chains were listed, numbering some 170. A later analysis reportedly found that, within productive TCRs, an Asian-associated ancestry cluster had fewer N-insertions than the mean observed across the roughly 730 donors.

The chain links TRBV18 to TRBJ2-1; the D gene is possibly TRBD1 (6 bases). The TCR was taken from a female donor in good health and CMV-seronegative. The source material was PBMCs. DNA for the CDR3: TGTGCCAGCTCCCGACAGGAGAGCTCCTACAATGAGCAGTTCTTC. Its protein product is CASSRQESSYNEQFF.